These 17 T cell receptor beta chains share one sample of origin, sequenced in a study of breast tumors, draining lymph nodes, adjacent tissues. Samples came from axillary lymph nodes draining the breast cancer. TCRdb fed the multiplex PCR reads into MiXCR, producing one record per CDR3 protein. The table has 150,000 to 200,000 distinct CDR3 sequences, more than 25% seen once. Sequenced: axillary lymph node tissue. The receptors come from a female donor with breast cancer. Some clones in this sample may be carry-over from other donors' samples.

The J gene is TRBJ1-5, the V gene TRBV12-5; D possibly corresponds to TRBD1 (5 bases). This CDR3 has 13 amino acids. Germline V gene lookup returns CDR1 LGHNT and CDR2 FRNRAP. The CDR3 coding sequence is TGTGCCAGCAGTTTAGCTCAGGGAAGCAATCAGCATTTT. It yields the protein CASSLAQGSNQHF.

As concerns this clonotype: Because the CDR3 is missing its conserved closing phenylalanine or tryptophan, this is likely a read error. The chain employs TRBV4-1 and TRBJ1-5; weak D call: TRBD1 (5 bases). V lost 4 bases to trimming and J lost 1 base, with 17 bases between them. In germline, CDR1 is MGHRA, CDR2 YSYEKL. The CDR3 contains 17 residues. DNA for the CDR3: TGCGCCAGCAGCCGAGGGGCGGCCTGGATAAGCAATCAGCCCCAGCATTCT. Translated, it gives CASSRGAAWISNQPQHS.

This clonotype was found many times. CDR3 loop: CASSRQTGSANEKLFF. CDR3 DNA sequence: TGTGCCAGCAGCCGCCAAACAGGGTCGGCTAATGAAAAACTGTTTTTT. The rearrangement uses TRBV5-5 and TRBJ1-4; D is possibly TRBD1 (6 bases). This CDR3 is 16 amino acids long. CDR1 SGHKS and CDR2 YYEKEE come from the germline V gene (reference sequence). V gave up 4 bases and J gave up 3 bases, with 16 bases separating them.

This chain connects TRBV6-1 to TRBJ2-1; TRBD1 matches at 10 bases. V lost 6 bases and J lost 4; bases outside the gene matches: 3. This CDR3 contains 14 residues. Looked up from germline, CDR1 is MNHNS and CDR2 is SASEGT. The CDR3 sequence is CASRGDRGYNEQFF. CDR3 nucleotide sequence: TGTGCCAGCAGGGGGGACAGGGGATACAATGAGCAGTTCTTC.

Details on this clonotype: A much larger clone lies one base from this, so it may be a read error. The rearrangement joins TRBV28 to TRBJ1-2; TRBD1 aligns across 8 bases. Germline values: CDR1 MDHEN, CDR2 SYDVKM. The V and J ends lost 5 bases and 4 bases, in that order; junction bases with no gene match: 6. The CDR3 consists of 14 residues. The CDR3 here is CASSTGQGSYGYTF. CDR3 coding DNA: TGTGCCAGCAGTACCGGACAGGGAAGCTATGGCTACACCTTC.

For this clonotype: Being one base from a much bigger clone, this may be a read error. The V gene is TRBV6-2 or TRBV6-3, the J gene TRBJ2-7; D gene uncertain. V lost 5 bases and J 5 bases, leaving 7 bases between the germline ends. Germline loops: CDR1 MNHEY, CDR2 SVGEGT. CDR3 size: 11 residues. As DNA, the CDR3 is TGTGCCAGCAGTAACCCCCACGAGCAGTACTTC. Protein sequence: CASSNPHEQYF.

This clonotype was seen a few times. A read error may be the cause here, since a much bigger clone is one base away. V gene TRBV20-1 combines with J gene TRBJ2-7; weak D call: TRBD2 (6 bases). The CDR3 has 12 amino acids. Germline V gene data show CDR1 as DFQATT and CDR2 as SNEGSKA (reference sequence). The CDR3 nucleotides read TGCAGTGCTAGGGGAGGTTTCTACGAGCCGTACTTC. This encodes CSARGGFYEPYF.

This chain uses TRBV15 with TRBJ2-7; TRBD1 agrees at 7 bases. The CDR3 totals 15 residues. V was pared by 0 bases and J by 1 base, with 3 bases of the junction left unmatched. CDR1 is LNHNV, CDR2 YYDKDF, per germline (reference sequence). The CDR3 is CATSRDKGQSYEQYF. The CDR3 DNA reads TGTGCCACCAGCAGAGATAAGGGACAGTCCTACGAGCAGTACTTC.

DNA for the CDR3: TGTGCCACCAGGGGGCGCAGGGCAAAAAATGAAAAACTGTTTTTT. Amino acids: CATRGRRAKNEKLFF. This sequence joins TRBV15 and TRBJ1-4, with a tentative D call TRBD1 (5 bases). From germline, CDR1 is LNHNV and CDR2 YYDKDF (reference sequence). V was cut by 6 bases and J by 5 bases, with 16 bases left in between. The CDR3 is 15 residues long. Using reference TRBV15 and TRBJ1-4 for the parts outside the CDR3, the full variable domain is DAMVIQNPRYQVTQFGKPVTLSCSQTLNHNVMYWYQQKSSQAPKLLFHYYDKDFNNEADTPDNFQSRRPNTSFCFLDIRSPGLGDTAMYLCATRGRRAKNEKLFFGSGTQLSVL.

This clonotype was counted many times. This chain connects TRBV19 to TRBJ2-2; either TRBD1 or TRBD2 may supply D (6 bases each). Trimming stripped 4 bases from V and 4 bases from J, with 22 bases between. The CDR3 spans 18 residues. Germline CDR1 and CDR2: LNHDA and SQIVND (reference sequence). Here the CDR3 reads CASSNPRWGALGTGELFF. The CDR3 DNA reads TGTGCCAGTAGTAACCCCCGGTGGGGGGCGCTTGGCACCGGGGAGCTGTTTTTT.

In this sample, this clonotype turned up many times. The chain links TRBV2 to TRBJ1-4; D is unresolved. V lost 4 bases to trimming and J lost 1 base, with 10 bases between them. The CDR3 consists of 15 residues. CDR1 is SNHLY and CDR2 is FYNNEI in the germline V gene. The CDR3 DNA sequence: TGTGCCAGCAGTGGTGGAGTAAGAACTAATGAAAAACTGTTTTTT. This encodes CASSGGVRTNEKLFF.

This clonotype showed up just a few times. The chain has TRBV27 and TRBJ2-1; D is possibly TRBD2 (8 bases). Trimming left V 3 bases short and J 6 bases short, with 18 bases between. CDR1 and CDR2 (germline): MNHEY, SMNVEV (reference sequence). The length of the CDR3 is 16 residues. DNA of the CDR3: TGTGCCAGCAGTTTCATAGGGGGCGGGGGGTTCAATGAGCAGTTCTTC. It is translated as CASSFIGGGGFNEQFF.

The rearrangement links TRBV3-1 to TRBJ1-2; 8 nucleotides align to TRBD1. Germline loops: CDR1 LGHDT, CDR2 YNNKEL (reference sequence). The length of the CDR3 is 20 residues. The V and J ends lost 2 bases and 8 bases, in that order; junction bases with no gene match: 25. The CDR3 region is CASSQQTVQGARWESRGYTF. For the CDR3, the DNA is TGTGCCAGCAGCCAACAGACGGTTCAGGGGGCTCGCTGGGAAAGTAGGGGCTACACCTTC.

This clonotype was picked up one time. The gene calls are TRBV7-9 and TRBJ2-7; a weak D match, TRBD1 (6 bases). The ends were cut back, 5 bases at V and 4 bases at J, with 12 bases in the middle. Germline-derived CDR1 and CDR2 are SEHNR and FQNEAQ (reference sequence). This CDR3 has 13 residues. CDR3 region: CASSHRDIYEQYF. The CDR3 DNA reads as TGTGCCAGCAGCCACCGGGACATATACGAGCAGTACTTC. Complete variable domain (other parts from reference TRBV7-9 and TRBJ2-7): DTGVSQNPRHKITKRGQNVTFRCDPISEHNRLYWYRQTLGQGPEFLTYFQNEAQLEKSRLLSDRFSAERPKGSFSTLEIQRTEQGDSAMYLCASSHRDIYEQYFGPGTRLTVT.

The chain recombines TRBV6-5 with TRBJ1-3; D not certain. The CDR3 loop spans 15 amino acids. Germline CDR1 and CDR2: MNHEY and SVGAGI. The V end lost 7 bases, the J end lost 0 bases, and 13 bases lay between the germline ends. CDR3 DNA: TGTGCCAGCAATACGGGTTCACTCTCTGGAAACACCATATATTTT. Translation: CASNTGSLSGNTIYF.

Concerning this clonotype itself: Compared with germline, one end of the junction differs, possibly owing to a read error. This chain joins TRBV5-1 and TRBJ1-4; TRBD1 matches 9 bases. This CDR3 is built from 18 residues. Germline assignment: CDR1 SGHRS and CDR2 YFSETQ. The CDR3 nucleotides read TGTGCCAGCAGCTTGTCCGGGACAGGGATTCGGGCTAATGAAAAACTGTTTTTT. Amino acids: CASSLSGTGIRANEKLFF.

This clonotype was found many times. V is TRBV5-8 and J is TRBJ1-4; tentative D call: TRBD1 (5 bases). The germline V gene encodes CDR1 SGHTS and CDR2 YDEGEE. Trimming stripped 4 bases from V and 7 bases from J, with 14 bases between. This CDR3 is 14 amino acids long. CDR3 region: CASSRKTVGEKLFF. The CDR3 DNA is TGTGCCAGCAGCCGGAAGACAGTCGGTGAAAAACTGTTTTTT.